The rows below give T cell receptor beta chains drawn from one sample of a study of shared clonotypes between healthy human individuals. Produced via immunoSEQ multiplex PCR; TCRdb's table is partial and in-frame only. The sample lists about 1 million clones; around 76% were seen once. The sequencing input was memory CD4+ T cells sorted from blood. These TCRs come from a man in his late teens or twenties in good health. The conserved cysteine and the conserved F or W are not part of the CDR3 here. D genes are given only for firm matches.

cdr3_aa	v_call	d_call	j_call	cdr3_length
ASSRGQGTYGYT	TRBV5-4	TRBD1	TRBJ1-2	12
ASSSGATGVGETQY	TRBV5-1	-	TRBJ2-5	14
ASRSGSADTQY	TRBV6-1	TRBD2	TRBJ2-3	11
ASTLGPGNTEAF	TRBV13	-	TRBJ1-1	12
ASSYRGLAGPDTQY	TRBV6-5	TRBD2	TRBJ2-3	14
ASSAGQGLETQY	TRBV9	TRBD1	TRBJ2-5	12
ASSLGLAGVETQY	TRBV7-2	TRBD2	TRBJ2-5	13
SARDQETQY	TRBV20-1	-	TRBJ2-5	9
ASSSARSSYNEQF	TRBV7-2	-	TRBJ2-1	13
ASRPGHLTYEQY	TRBV19	-	TRBJ2-7	12
ASSTGLAPYNEQF	TRBV6-5	TRBD2	TRBJ2-1	13
ASSPGQGTFYGYT	TRBV18	TRBD1	TRBJ1-2	13
ASSDWSQSGGTGELF	TRBV6-4	TRBD2	TRBJ2-2	15
ASSSGYRGRENSPLH	TRBV28	TRBD1	TRBJ1-6	15
ASSRTDFNSPLH	TRBV5-4	-	TRBJ1-6	12
ASSLGMNTEAF	TRBV7-8	-	TRBJ1-1	11
ASSLGTAYNTGELF	TRBV14	-	TRBJ2-2	14
ASSTGIRARNEQF	TRBV7-6	-	TRBJ2-1	13
ASSGGMGQQGEKLF	TRBV5-4	TRBD1	TRBJ1-4	14
ASSPSGRGTEAF	TRBV28	-	TRBJ1-1	12
ASSLNWGVRTEAF	TRBV11-2	-	TRBJ1-1	13
AWRYQGAGGYT	TRBV30	-	TRBJ1-2	11
ASSSMGQGGTEAF	TRBV5-1	TRBD1	TRBJ1-1	13
ASSVTRDVRAF	TRBV5-4	-	TRBJ1-1	11
AWSGGGLNTEAF	TRBV30	-	TRBJ1-1	12
ASSYDAGQGKSEAF	TRBV6-6	TRBD1	TRBJ1-1	14
ASRPLSTSEGEQF	TRBV27	TRBD2	TRBJ2-1	13
ASSYDGLASEQY	TRBV6-5	TRBD2	TRBJ2-7	12
ASSEASGPAAQY	TRBV6-1	-	TRBJ2-5	12
ASSQAAGGVMGEQY	TRBV4-1	TRBD2	TRBJ2-7	14
ASGGDTDTQY	TRBV2	-	TRBJ2-3	10
ASSRTGTNEKLF	TRBV6-5	TRBD1	TRBJ1-4	12
ASSPEFGRPLH	TRBV6-5	-	TRBJ1-6	11
ASSFSMYTEAF	TRBV7-2	-	TRBJ1-1	11
ASTGANVLT	TRBV6-5	-	TRBJ2-6	9
ASRGEGEQY	TRBV5-1	TRBD2	TRBJ2-7	9
ASSLNGLAEPQY	TRBV7-2	TRBD2	TRBJ2-7	12
ASSEKGQGSKAF	TRBV6-1	TRBD1	TRBJ1-1	12
ASSKKGTGPRETQY	TRBV7-2	TRBD1	TRBJ2-5	14
ASSEAAVGEQF	TRBV6-1	-	TRBJ2-1	11
ASSQVVTSSGELF	TRBV14	-	TRBJ2-2	13
ASTQQDEQF	TRBV6-5	-	TRBJ2-1	9
ASSNRAPDGYT	TRBV19	-	TRBJ1-2	11
ASIWDRGSPLH	TRBV6-1	TRBD1	TRBJ1-6	11
ASSEGRVASQETQY	TRBV25-1	-	TRBJ2-5	14
ASSPYRGQTYEQY	TRBV28	TRBD1	TRBJ2-7	13
SGGLYNEQF	TRBV20-1	-	TRBJ2-1	9
ATSMWGSQETQY	TRBV15	-	TRBJ2-5	12
ASSQDRAAGANVLT	TRBV5-4	TRBD1	TRBJ2-6	14
ASSSGTTAHAINQPQH	TRBV5-8	-	TRBJ1-5	16
ASSLGRQGSPDGYT	TRBV11-3	-	TRBJ1-2	14
ASSFDSQGAGDTQY	TRBV5-8	TRBD1	TRBJ2-3	14
ASSPGLVQETQY	TRBV5-4	-	TRBJ2-5	12
ASSLGGGPQETQY	TRBV5-1	-	TRBJ2-5	13
SVNSGGQETQY	TRBV29-1	TRBD2	TRBJ2-5	11
ASNVGGVNIQY	TRBV28	-	TRBJ2-4	11
AIGTGGRDEQF	TRBV10-3	TRBD1	TRBJ2-1	11
ASSLLGGESSGNTIY	TRBV7-9	-	TRBJ1-3	15
ASSMSPSGGRETQY	TRBV19	TRBD2	TRBJ2-5	14